These T cell receptor beta chains were read from a single sample in a study of CD8 T cells in ankylosing spondylitis. Each CDR3 protein is one row after TCRdb ran MiXCR on the 5' RACE reads. Counted here are a few hundred thousand distinct CDR3 sequences, roughly a tenth occurring once; the ten biggest clones make up 21%. The sample was blood, either unsorted or a sorted T cell fraction (not recorded which). The source of these receptors is a male donor with ankylosing spondylitis or in good health (not recorded which). The CDR3 runs from the conserved cysteine through the conserved F or W. Fields, in order: D gene, V gene, J gene, CDR3 length, clone size, CDR3 protein, CDR3 DNA. A D gene is named only where the DNA matches it firmly. Not every row has a clone size; where given, it reads once, few, many or a size class.

>.|TRBV7-2|TRBJ2-6|14|few
CASSFLSGANVLTF
TGTGCCAGCAGCTTCCTCTCTGGGGCCAACGTCCTGACTTTC
>.|TRBV6-2/TRBV6-3|TRBJ2-5|11|many
CASSHLETQYF
TGTGCCAGCAGTCATCTCGAGACCCAGTACTTC
>TRBD2|TRBV5-1|TRBJ2-7|14|many
CASSLGPSGPEQYF
TGCGCCAGCAGCTTGGGGCCTAGCGGACCGGAGCAGTACTTC
>TRBD1|TRBV7-9|TRBJ1-1|14|many
CASSSGTGATEAFF
TGTGCCAGCAGCTCCGGGACAGGGGCAACTGAAGCTTTCTTT
>.|TRBV9|TRBJ2-7|14|once
CASSTDSLSYEQYF
TGTGCCAGCAGCACGGACAGCCTCTCCTACGAGCAGTACTTC
>.|TRBV5-1|TRBJ1-2|15|many
CASSSEGEETAGYTF
TGCGCCAGCAGCTCCGAGGGAGAGGAAACGGCTGGCTACACCTTC
>TRBD1|TRBV27|TRBJ2-2|16|few
CASSFYGTGNTGELFF
TGTGCCAGCAGTTTTTATGGGACAGGGAACACCGGGGAGCTGTTTTTT
>.|TRBV28|TRBJ2-7|10|few
CASGAAAQYF
TGTGCCAGCGGAGCGGCAGCGCAGTACTTC
>.|TRBV28|TRBJ2-7|13|many
CASRSITSYEQYF
TGTGCCAGCAGATCGATAACCTCCTACGAGCAGTACTTC
>TRBD1|TRBV5-1|TRBJ2-6|19|many
CASSLVRQGLKSGANVLTF
TGCGCCAGCAGCTTGGTAAGACAGGGCCTCAAATCTGGGGCCAACGTCCTGACTTTC
>TRBD2|TRBV20-1|TRBJ2-4|16|many
CSALSSGEIAKNIQYF
TGCAGTGCTCTCTCTAGCGGGGAGATAGCCAAAAACATTCAGTACTTC
>.|TRBV5-1|TRBJ2-1|13|many
CASSLESGLEQFF
TGCGCCAGCAGCTTGGAATCGGGGCTTGAGCAGTTCTTC
>.|TRBV5-1|TRBJ2-5|16|many
CASSLALGAGQETQYF
TGCGCCAGCAGCTTGGCCCTGGGGGCAGGCCAAGAGACCCAGTACTTC
>TRBD1|TRBV7-7|TRBJ2-2|16|few
CASSPTGARNTGELFF
TGTGCTAGCAGCCCGACAGGGGCCCGGAACACCGGGGAGCTGTTTTTT
>.|TRBV5-1|TRBJ2-5|14|many
CASSLEAMQETQYF
TGCGCCAGCAGCTTGGAGGCTATGCAAGAGACCCAGTACTTC
>TRBD2|TRBV14|TRBJ2-1|17|few
CASSQITGGTSAHEQFF
TGTGCCAGCAGCCAGATAACCGGAGGGACTAGTGCTCATGAGCAGTTCTTC
>TRBD1|TRBV5-1|TRBJ2-5|15|many
CASSLMGTGEETQYF
TGCGCCAGCAGCTTGATGGGGACAGGGGAAGAGACCCAGTACTTC
>.|TRBV24-1|TRBJ1-5|15|many
CATRGEGPGNQPQHF
TGTGCCACCAGGGGAGAGGGACCCGGCAATCAGCCCCAGCATTTT
>TRBD1|TRBV28|TRBJ1-1|16|.
CEVSQGAFDVDSEAFF
TGTGAAGTGTCACAGGGGGCCTTCGATGTGGACTCTGAAGCTTTCTTT
>.|TRBV9|TRBJ2-3|17|.
CASSVGGAQGSADTQYF
TGTGCCAGCAGCGTGGGGGGGGCACAGGGTTCCGCAGATACGCAGTATTTT
>TRBD2|TRBV20-1|TRBJ2-3|15|many
CSARKLAGSTDTQYF
TGCAGTGCTAGAAAGCTAGCGGGGAGCACAGATACGCAGTATTTT
>.|TRBV5-6|TRBJ1-5|16|many
CASSPSRGQQNQPQHF
TGTGCCAGCAGCCCCTCCCGGGGCCAGCAGAATCAGCCCCAGCATTTT